These 4 T cell receptor beta chains share one sample of origin, sequenced in a study of blood T cell repertoires in COVID-19. The assay was immunoSEQ multiplex PCR, and TCRdb's table has in-frame clones only and misses some. Of approximately 90,000 clones detected, 85% appear once; the ten largest clones hold roughly 4%. The material sequenced was peripheral blood. The receptors shown here come from a man aged 60-69 years with acute or convalescent COVID-19.

The chain combines TRBV5-1 with TRBJ2-2, with D possibly matching TRBD1 (5 bases). With 1 base removed from V and 5 bases from J, the gap between germline ends came to 12 bases. The CDR3 loop spans 15 amino acids. Germline loops: CDR1 SGHRS, CDR2 YFSETQ. Here the CDR3 reads CASSLQGTRTGELFF. The CDR3 DNA reads TGCGCCAGCAGCTTGCAGGGAACGCGGACCGGGGAGCTGTTTTTT.

This sequence joins TRBV5-1 and TRBJ1-2; tentative D call: TRBD1 (6 bases). Trimming stripped 4 bases from V and 3 bases from J, with 10 bases between. The CDR3 totals 13 residues. Germline CDR1 is SGHRS and CDR2 is YFSETQ. Here the CDR3 reads CASSRGQHYGYTF. In DNA form, the CDR3 reads TGCGCCAGCAGCCGCGGACAGCACTATGGCTACACCTTC.

The chain joins TRBV27 to TRBJ2-7; 8 bases are a match to TRBD1. The CDR3 extends over 12 amino acids. Germline CDR1 MNHEY, CDR2 SMNVEV (reference sequence). V trimming: 6 bases; J trimming: 4 bases; junction bases outside the gene matches: 2. The CDR3 coding sequence is TGTGCCAGCAGGAGACAGGGGTACGAGCAGTACTTC. Translated, it gives CASRRQGYEQYF.

This clone has only a few counts. The gene calls are TRBV5-4 and TRBJ2-7; 9 nucleotides align to TRBD1. Per the germline V gene, CDR1 is SGHNT and CDR2 is YYREEE (reference sequence). The CDR3 length is 15 residues. Unmatched junction bases numbered 9, after V lost 5 bases and J lost 3 bases. This CDR3 is CASRPGTGLNYEQYF. The DNA of the CDR3 is TGTGCCAGCAGGCCCGGGACAGGGCTTAACTACGAGCAGTACTTC.